This T cell receptor beta chain was observed in a study of shared clonotypes between healthy human individuals. The CDR3 consists of 18 residues. The V segment lost 4 bases and the J segment 5 bases; nucleotides outside the gene matches: 19. The germline gives CDR1 SGHNT, CDR2 YENEEA. As regards this clone: Its antigen is still unknown.

Sequencing used immunoSEQ multiplex PCR; TCRdb keeps in-frame clones, though not all of them. The sample has 400,000 to 550,000 clones, 65% to 80% seen once. Study-level results: Clonotype sharing across donors was expected to vary with sequencing depth.

This clonotype was obtained from a woman aged 35 to 49 in good health. Some clones in this sample may be carry-over from other donors' samples. The rearrangement uses TRBV11-3 and TRBJ2-5; 7 bases line up with TRBD2. Sequences were obtained from PBMCs. The CDR3 DNA follows: TGTGCCAGCAGCTCCCCCCGGGGTCGTGGGAGGGTGAAGGAGACCCAGTACTTC. It yields the protein CASSSPRGRGRVKETQYF.